This TCR beta chain emerged from a study of blood T cell repertoires in COVID-19. Study processing details: Reference gene primer amplification in the assay estimated nucleated cell counts. TCRdb's table, derived via immunoSEQ multiplex PCR, lists solely in-frame clones and lacks some. Clone size and the V and J calls come from that table; the DNA yielded D and trimming. The sample has some 160,000 clones; 87% are singletons. This clone appeared once. Germline CDR1 reads SGHRS; CDR2 reads YFSETQ. CDR3 size: 15 residues. The ends were cut back, 5 bases at V and 5 bases at J, with 16 bases in the middle.

The clonotype originates from a woman between 65 and 79 years old with COVID-19, enrolled during active disease. Sequencing was carried out using peripheral blood. The J gene is TRBJ1-4, the V gene TRBV5-1, with D tentatively TRBD1 (5 bases). Here the CDR3 DNA reads TGCGCCAGCAGTCCGACCTCAGGGTACAATGAAAAACTGTTTTTT. It encodes CASSPTSGYNEKLFF.